The next 20 T cell receptor beta chains were all read from a single sample in a study of blood T cell repertoires in COVID-19. Sequenced by immunoSEQ multiplex PCR; TCRdb stores in-frame clones only, minus some. The table has roughly 330,000 clones, more than 70% seen once. Sequenced: peripheral blood. The receptors derive from a man younger than 35 who had recovered from COVID-19.

J is TRBJ1-1 and V is TRBV30, with TRBD1 matching 7 bases. The V segment lost 2 bases and the J segment 0 bases; nucleotides outside the gene matches: 3. Germline V gene lookup returns CDR1 GTSNPN and CDR2 SVGIG (reference sequence). CDR3 length: 14 amino acids. CDR3 loop: CAWSRGQLNTEAFF. CDR3 DNA: TGTGCCTGGAGTAGGGGGCAGTTGAACACTGAAGCTTTCTTT.

The J gene is TRBJ2-5, the V gene TRBV5-1; D uncertain. CDR1 is SGHRS and CDR2 is YFSETQ in the germline V gene. This CDR3 comprises 15 residues. Trimming removed 1 base from V and 3 bases from J, with 13 bases in between. The CDR3: CASSLSPTPEETQYF. The CDR3 DNA reads as TGCGCCAGCAGCTTGTCCCCGACACCTGAAGAGACCCAGTACTTC.

V is TRBV7-2 and J is TRBJ2-3; maybe TRBD2 (6 bases). Trimming took 5 bases from V and 0 from J, leaving 15 bases between them. The CDR3 sequence is 16 residues long. Germline assignment: CDR1 SGHTA and CDR2 FQGNSA. CDR3: CASSPYGGSSTDTQYF. In DNA, the CDR3 is TGTGCCAGCAGCCCCTACGGGGGATCTAGCACAGATACGCAGTATTTT.

The chain combines TRBV19 with TRBJ1-2; 7 bases line up with TRBD1. The CDR3 covers 14 residues. Trimming at V came to 3 bases and at J to 3 bases, leaving 4 bases not matched to a gene. Germline V gene sequence: CDR1 LNHDA, CDR2 SQIVND (reference sequence). CDR3 DNA: TGTGCCAGTAGTATGACAGGGATGGACTATGGCTACACCTTC. Translated: CASSMTGMDYGYTF.

This clone has just one count. V usage is TRBV6-5 and J usage is TRBJ2-7; TRBD1 matches at 12 bases. CDR1 is MNHEY, CDR2 SVGAGI, per germline. J was trimmed by 5 bases and V by 1 base; bases with no gene match: 0. This CDR3 contains 14 residues. The CDR3 loop reads CASSYWDRGHEQYF. The CDR3 DNA is TGTGCCAGCAGTTACTGGGACAGGGGGCACGAGCAGTACTTC.

This chain uses TRBV27 with TRBJ1-2, with TRBD1 as a possible D gene (5 bases). The CDR3 totals 14 residues. With 3 bases removed from V and 0 bases from J, the gap between germline ends came to 8 bases. The germline V gene has CDR1 MNHEY and CDR2 SMNVEV (reference sequence). The CDR3 region is CASSFRETNYGYTF. DNA of the CDR3: TGTGCCAGCAGTTTCAGGGAAACTAACTATGGCTACACCTTC.

V and J are TRBV2 and TRBJ1-2; tentative D call: TRBD1 (5 bases). The CDR3 has 15 amino acids. Deletions cut 0 bases from V and 6 bases from J, with 14 bases between. Germline V CDR1 and CDR2: SNHLY, FYNNEI. The CDR3 protein is CASSEAPPGVNGYTF. Here the CDR3 DNA reads TGTGCCAGCAGTGAAGCGCCGCCGGGGGTCAATGGCTACACCTTC.

The V gene is TRBV19, the J gene TRBJ2-4, with a tentative D call TRBD2 (5 bases). Germline lookup yields CDR1 LNHDA and CDR2 SQIVND (reference sequence). V was shortened by 8 bases and J by 4 bases, with 12 bases between the two germline ends. The CDR3 loop spans 13 amino acids. The CDR3 nucleotides are TGTGCCAGTTCCCCTCTAGCAAAAAACATTCAGTACTTC. Protein: CASSPLAKNIQYF.

The chain has TRBV10-1 and TRBJ2-7; 12 bases are a match to TRBD2. This CDR3 spans 16 amino acids. The V gene end was trimmed by 4 bases and the J gene end by 5 bases; junction bases not matched to a gene: 9. Germline V lookup: CDR1 WNHNN, CDR2 SYGVQD (reference sequence). The CDR3 DNA sequence: TGCGCCAGCAGTGCTAGACTAGCGGGAGTGGGTAACGAGCAGTACTTC. This sequence encodes CASSARLAGVGNEQYF.

This CDR3 is CASSLLGQGHFNEQFF. The CDR3 bases are TGTGCCAGCAGCCTTCTAGGACAGGGTCACTTTAATGAGCAGTTCTTC. V is TRBV4-2 and J is TRBJ2-1, with TRBD1 identical over 8 bases. Germline CDR1 is LGHNA and CDR2 is YNFKEQ. The CDR3 extends over 16 amino acids. V dropped 4 bases and J dropped 7; count of bases not matched to a gene: 12.

This sequence joins TRBV9 and TRBJ2-2; 8 bases align to TRBD2. The CDR3 is made up of 18 amino acids. V dropped 0 bases and J dropped 5; count of bases not matched to a gene: 12. CDR1 is SGDLS, CDR2 YYNGEE, per germline. The CDR3, as DNA: TGTGCCAGCAGCGTAGCGTGGTCGGGGGGGTACACTACCGGGGAGCTGTTTTTT. Residues: CASSVAWSGGYTTGELFF.

The chain employs TRBV4-1 and TRBJ2-2, with 12 bases fitting TRBD2. The CDR3 extends over 16 amino acids. V dropped 0 bases and J dropped 4; count of bases not matched to a gene: 0. Germline V gene sequence: CDR1 MGHRA, CDR2 YSYEKL. The CDR3 loop is CASSQELAGGTGELFF. The CDR3 coding sequence is TGCGCCAGCAGCCAAGAACTAGCGGGGGGCACCGGGGAGCTGTTTTTT.

The chain couples TRBV28 to TRBJ2-4; 7 nucleotides line up with TRBD1. The CDR3 totals 15 residues. The germline gives CDR1 MDHEN, CDR2 SYDVKM. V trimming: 8 bases; J trimming: 2 bases; junction bases outside the gene matches: 9. CDR3 residues: CASGPTGSPKNIQYF. CDR3 sequence (DNA): TGTGCCAGCGGCCCGACAGGGTCTCCCAAAAACATTCAGTACTTC.

This sequence joins TRBV27 and TRBJ1-1; TRBD1 agrees at 8 bases. V dropped 6 bases and J dropped 11; count of bases not matched to a gene: 17. The CDR3 is made up of 15 amino acids. The germline V gene encodes CDR1 MNHEY and CDR2 SMNVEV (reference sequence). The CDR3 nucleotides are TGTGCCAGCAGCGCCCCCGGGACAGGAACCAGGAAGGCTTTCTTT. The encoded protein is CASSAPGTGTRKAFF.

The J gene is TRBJ2-2, the V gene TRBV27; a possible D gene is TRBD2 (7 bases). CDR1 MNHEY and CDR2 SMNVEV come from the germline V gene (reference sequence). CDR3 length equals 16 residues. Trimming removed 5 bases at V and 3 bases at J, with 16 bases between. The DNA for the CDR3 is TGTGCCAGCAGTCCTTGGGGGGGGCCCGACACCGGGGAGCTGTTTTTT. It codes for CASSPWGGPDTGELFF.

The chain combines TRBV7-2 with TRBJ1-2; weak D call: TRBD1 (6 bases). Looked up from germline, CDR1 is SGHTA and CDR2 is FQGNSA. The V end lost 4 bases, the J end lost 8 bases, and 14 bases lay between the germline ends. The CDR3 spans 13 residues. The CDR3 DNA reads TGTGCCAGCAGCTCAAGGGGGAGTTGGGGCTACACCTTC. Translated, it gives CASSSRGSWGYTF.

The V gene is TRBV10-3, the J gene TRBJ1-2; 10 bases align to TRBD1. V gave up 3 bases and J gave up 6 bases; unmatched junction bases: 10. The CDR3 totals 16 residues. The germline V gene encodes CDR1 ENHRY and CDR2 SYGVKD. CDR3 loop: CAISDSKGQGLDGYTF. For the CDR3, the DNA is TGTGCCATCAGTGATTCGAAGGGACAGGGGTTGGATGGCTACACCTTC.

The V gene is TRBV6-1, the J gene TRBJ1-5; unclear D gene. In germline, CDR1 is MNHNS, CDR2 SASEGT. CDR3 size: 15 residues. V dropped 2 bases and J dropped 0 bases, with 8 bases sitting between them. The CDR3 loop is CASSEFRNSNQPQHF. The CDR3 DNA sequence: TGTGCCAGCAGTGAATTCAGGAATAGCAATCAGCCCCAGCATTTT.

The rearrangement joins TRBV7-2 to TRBJ2-5, with D tentatively TRBD1 (6 bases). V dropped 1 base and J dropped 6 bases, with 12 bases sitting between them. Germline CDR1 and CDR2: SGHTA and FQGNSA. CDR3 length: 14 amino acids. The CDR3 protein is CASSLGQAAQTQYF. The CDR3 DNA follows: TGTGCCAGCAGCTTAGGACAGGCGGCACAGACCCAGTACTTC. The full variable domain, with the rest looked up from reference TRBV7-2 and TRBJ2-5, is GAGVSQSPSNKVTEKGKDVELRCDPISGHTALYWYRQSLGQGLEFLIYFQGNSAPDKSGLPSDRFSAERTGGSVSTLTIQRTQQEDSAVYLCASSLGQAAQTQYFGPGTRLLVL.

For the CDR3, the DNA is TGCGCCAGCAGCTTGGAGGACAGCTCTTACAATGAGCAGTTCTTC. The encoded protein is CASSLEDSSYNEQFF. This chain connects TRBV5-1 to TRBJ2-1; tentatively, D is TRBD1 (6 bases). The CDR3 consists of 15 residues. Trimming took 0 bases from V and 4 from J, leaving 11 bases between them. CDR1 SGHRS and CDR2 YFSETQ come from the germline V gene.